The 24 T cell receptor beta chains below come from one sample, sequenced in a study of OX40 agonist ivuxolimab in advanced cancers. Clones were sequenced by immunoSEQ multiplex PCR, and TCRdb holds only the in-frame ones, with some missing. The sample lists some 35,000 clones; more than 75% were seen once. Sequences were derived from CD4+ or CD8+ T cells sorted from blood, sampled in a trial of the OX40 agonist ivuxolimab. The receptors were sampled from an adult with an advanced solid tumor such as melanoma, head and neck, liver or kidney cancer.

This chain links TRBV19 with TRBJ2-3; D ambiguous. This CDR3 region has 11 residues. The V and J ends lost 5 bases and 6 bases respectively, with 6 bases between them. Per the germline V gene, CDR1 is LNHDA and CDR2 is SQIVND (reference sequence). The CDR3 DNA is TGTGCCAGTAGTTCAGGTGATACGCAGTATTTT. Protein: CASSSGDTQYF.

The DNA for the CDR3 is TGTGCCAGCAGTTCCCTCGGCAGGACCTACGAGCAGTACTTC. Translating it yields CASSSLGRTYEQYF. The V gene is TRBV6-5, the J gene TRBJ2-7; D unresolved. There are 14 residues in the CDR3. Germline V gene data show CDR1 as MNHEY and CDR2 as SVGAGI. The ends were cut back, 4 bases at V and 2 bases at J, with 12 bases in the middle.

The chain uses TRBV30 and TRBJ2-7; 7 nucleotides agree with TRBD1. Germline-derived CDR1 and CDR2 are GTSNPN and SVGIG (reference sequence). V lost 3 bases to trimming and J lost 1 base; unmatched junction nucleotides: 3. This CDR3 is built from 13 residues. The CDR3 DNA follows: TGTGCCTGGAGCGTACAGGGGTCCTACGAGCAGTACTTC. Amino acid sequence: CAWSVQGSYEQYF.

This clone came up once. The chain joins TRBV19 to TRBJ1-2; the match to TRBD1 covers 8 bases. The V and J ends lost 6 bases and 8 bases, in that order; junction bases with no gene match: 8. Germline CDR1 is LNHDA and CDR2 is SQIVND (reference sequence). The CDR3 is made up of 13 amino acids. The CDR3 protein is CASRPDRARGYTF. The CDR3 DNA reads as TGTGCCAGTAGACCGGACAGGGCTAGGGGCTACACCTTC.

This chain links TRBV6-9 with TRBJ1-2; D not resolved. Trimming cost V 3 bases and J 3 bases, with 8 bases left between them. Looked up from germline, CDR1 is MNHGY and CDR2 is SVAAGI. CDR3 length: 13 amino acids. The CDR3 DNA reads as TGTGCCAGCAGTTACAACGGTGACTATGGCTACACCTTC. Its protein product is CASSYNGDYGYTF.

Comments on this clone: A read error may explain this, as a much larger clone is one base away. V gene TRBV11-1 combines with J gene TRBJ1-5; TRBD1 aligns across 7 bases. V was pared by 6 bases and J by 3 bases, with 8 bases of the junction left unmatched. Germline CDR1 SGHAT, CDR2 FQDESV (reference sequence). This CDR3 contains 15 residues. The CDR3 nucleotides are TGTGCCAGCAGTGAGGGGGCGGGGGTCAATCAGCCCCAGCATTTT. Translated: CASSEGAGVNQPQHF.

This clone was counted once. The chain uses TRBV6-1 and TRBJ1-5; 9 bases align to TRBD1. V shed 7 bases and J 6 bases; nucleotides not matched to a gene: 10. The CDR3 has 15 amino acids. Germline V lookup: CDR1 MNHNS, CDR2 SASEGT. CDR3 loop: CASTDRDRAGQPQHF. The CDR3 region has the DNA TGTGCCAGCACTGACCGGGACAGGGCCGGTCAGCCCCAGCATTTT.

CDR3 loop: CASSPEIAGGDEQFF. CDR3 nucleotide sequence: TGTGCCAGCTCACCAGAGATAGCAGGTGGAGATGAGCAGTTCTTC. The chain has TRBV18 and TRBJ2-1; D gene uncertain. This CDR3 is built from 15 residues. The germline V gene has CDR1 KGHSH and CDR2 LQKENI. Between the trimmed V and J ends, which lost 2 bases and 8 bases, there was a span of 16 bases.

V and J are TRBV18 and TRBJ2-6, with 9 positions matching TRBD2. The ends lost 4 bases at V and 0 bases at J; junction bases unmatched: 4. Germline V gives CDR1 KGHSH, CDR2 LQKENI. The CDR3 runs 17 residues. The CDR3 reads CASSRTSASSGANVLTF. The CDR3 nucleotides are TGTGCCAGCTCACGGACTAGCGCGAGCTCTGGGGCCAACGTCCTGACTTTC.

This clone is medium-sized (0.01 to 0.1%) within its sample. This rearrangement joins TRBV5-4 to TRBJ2-3, with D perhaps TRBD1 (5 bases). CDR1 SGHNT and CDR2 YYREEE come from the germline V gene (reference sequence). The V gene lost 0 bases and the J gene lost 0 bases, with 11 bases spanning the gap. The CDR3 spans 16 residues. The CDR3: CASSLEGAFSTDTQYF. The CDR3 bases are TGTGCCAGCAGCTTGGAAGGGGCCTTTAGCACAGATACGCAGTATTTT.

Only a few counts were recorded for this clone. This sequence joins TRBV7-9 and TRBJ1-6; the D is unclear. CDR3 length: 15 residues. Germline V lookup: CDR1 SEHNR, CDR2 FQNEAQ (reference sequence). Trimming stripped 5 bases from V and 7 bases from J, with 15 bases between. The CDR3 here is CASSPLGVKNSPLHF. The CDR3 DNA reads as TGTGCCAGCAGCCCGCTCGGTGTGAAGAATTCACCCCTCCACTTT.

The rearrangement links TRBV28 to TRBJ1-1; the match to TRBD1 covers 10 bases. J gave up 9 bases and V 4 bases, and 11 bases lay outside the gene matches. Germline CDR1 MDHEN, CDR2 SYDVKM. The CDR3 is made up of 15 amino acids. CDR3: CASSSPGTGDRKAFF. CDR3 DNA sequence: TGTGCCAGCAGTTCTCCCGGGACAGGGGATCGTAAAGCTTTCTTT.

The chain couples TRBV5-4 to TRBJ2-4; D may correspond to TRBD1 or TRBD2 (5 bases each). CDR1 SGHNT and CDR2 YYREEE come from the germline V gene (reference sequence). CDR3 size: 17 residues. V gave up 0 bases and J gave up 0 bases, with 13 bases separating them. The CDR3 region is CASSLGGTGLAKNIQYF. DNA for the CDR3: TGTGCCAGCAGCTTGGGGGGGACGGGTCTAGCCAAAAACATTCAGTACTTC.

Comments on this clone: The sample holds other DNA sequences that translate to the same CDR3. The CDR3 DNA reads TGTGCCAGCAGCACATCCGGGACGGACTATGGCTACACCTTC. This codes for CASSTSGTDYGYTF. V and J are TRBV5-6 and TRBJ1-2, with D perhaps TRBD1 (5 bases). Germline CDR1 and CDR2: SGHDT and YYEEEE. The CDR3 is 14 amino acids. V was cut by 4 bases and J by 3 bases, with 13 bases left in between.

The V call is TRBV5-6, the J call TRBJ1-1; D may be TRBD1 (6 bases). Trimming cost V 5 bases and J 0 bases, with 14 bases left between them. Germline V gives CDR1 SGHDT, CDR2 YYEEEE. This CDR3 has 15 amino acids. The DNA of the CDR3 is TGTGCCAGCAGTTCGGTGGGGGCCATGAACACTGAAGCTTTCTTT. As protein: CASSSVGAMNTEAFF.

This chain links TRBV7-2 with TRBJ1-6; 9 nucleotides line up with TRBD1. Germline-derived CDR1 and CDR2 are SGHTA and FQGNSA. V was clipped by 4 bases and J by 10 bases; unmatched bases: 5. CDR3 size: 14 residues. In nucleotides, the CDR3 is TGTGCCAGCAGCTCCGGGACAGGGCGGTCACCCCTCCACTTT. It encodes CASSSGTGRSPLHF.

The chain recombines TRBV5-1 with TRBJ2-3; weak D call: TRBD2 (5 bases). This CDR3 is 15 amino acids long. V dropped 2 bases and J dropped 1 base, with 11 bases sitting between them. Germline CDR1 and CDR2: SGHRS and YFSETQ. CDR3 coding DNA: TGCGCCAGCAGCTTAGCTTCCGGGGGCACAGATACGCAGTATTTT. Its translation: CASSLASGGTDTQYF.

The rearrangement joins TRBV6-1 to TRBJ2-1; 12 positions match TRBD1. From germline, CDR1 is MNHNS and CDR2 SASEGT. CDR3 size: 16 residues. Unmatched junction bases numbered 5, after V lost 0 bases and J lost 8 bases. CDR3 loop: CASSEARGQGADEQFF. CDR3 DNA: TGTGCCAGCAGTGAAGCAAGGGGACAGGGGGCAGATGAGCAGTTCTTC.

V gene TRBV7-7 combines with J gene TRBJ2-5, with unresolved D. The V gene lost 6 bases and the J gene lost 5 bases, with 13 bases spanning the gap. The V gene's germline CDR1 is SSHAT and CDR2 FNYEAQ (reference sequence). The CDR3 is 13 amino acids. The CDR3 loop reads CASSQDPQETQYF. CDR3 DNA: TGTGCCAGCAGTCAGGATCCCCAGGAGACCCAGTACTTC.

The chain joins TRBV7-2 to TRBJ2-1; possible D gene TRBD1, 6 bases. V gave up 5 bases and J gave up 7 bases, with 18 bases separating them. Germline V gives CDR1 SGHTA, CDR2 FQGNSA. The CDR3 has 15 amino acids. CDR3 protein: CASSRQTGPKNEQFF. CDR3 bases: TGTGCCAGCAGCCGACAGACAGGTCCGAAAAATGAGCAGTTCTTC.

This chain connects TRBV5-1 to TRBJ2-3; D is possibly TRBD1 (5 bases). V was shortened by 6 bases and J by 0 bases, with 14 bases between the two germline ends. This CDR3 comprises 15 residues. Germline V lookup: CDR1 SGHRS, CDR2 YFSETQ. The CDR3 sequence: CASKGRAISTDTQYF. CDR3 nucleotides: TGCGCCAGCAAAGGCAGGGCAATTAGCACAGATACGCAGTATTTT.

In this sample, this clone is medium-sized. This chain links TRBV4-1 with TRBJ2-2; 8 nucleotides agree with TRBD1. Germline V gene lookup returns CDR1 MGHRA and CDR2 YSYEKL. J lost 4 bases, V lost 5 bases, and 6 bases had no gene match. This CDR3 spans 15 amino acids. CDR3 region: CASSYIQGATGELFF. The CDR3 DNA reads as TGCGCCAGCAGCTATATCCAGGGGGCCACCGGGGAGCTGTTTTTT.

The chain employs TRBV5-1 and TRBJ1-5, with D tentatively TRBD1 (5 bases). CDR1 is SGHRS, CDR2 YFSETQ, per germline. Trimming shortened V by 8 bases and J by 2 bases, and 20 bases separated the two germline ends. The CDR3 is made up of 16 amino acids. The CDR3 here is CARRVGGFVGNQPQHF. In DNA form, the CDR3 reads TGCGCCAGGCGTGTCGGGGGATTCGTCGGCAATCAGCCCCAGCATTTT.

The V gene is TRBV9, the J gene TRBJ1-2; no reliable D call. Germline CDR1 is SGDLS and CDR2 is YYNGEE. The CDR3 is made up of 14 amino acids. V was cut by 1 base and J by 1 base, with 8 bases left in between. The CDR3 DNA sequence: TGTGCCAGCAGCGTATCGTCCAGTAACTATGGCTACACCTTC. It is translated as CASSVSSSNYGYTF.